The rows below give T cell receptor beta chains drawn from one sample of a study of molecular identifiers for immune sequencing clone quantification. Each CDR3 protein is one row after TCRdb ran MiXCR on the PCR reads. Among about 65,000 distinct CDR3 sequences listed, about 18% were seen once. The sequenced material came from naive CD8+ T cells from blood, with Jurkat cell RNA spiked in. The receptors shown here come from a human donor in good health. Some libraries in this study had Jurkat cell RNA spiked in. CDR3s include the opening cysteine and the closing phenylalanine or tryptophan. D genes are given only for firm matches. Clone size is not always given. Where it is, it says once, few, many or a class for expanded clones.

d_call: .; j_call: TRBJ2-3; clone_size: .; v_call: TRBV27; cdr3_aa: CAKGSGHQTQRVFVSDTGTQYF; cdr3_nt: TGTGCCAAAGGAAGCGGACACCAGACCCAGCGGGTCTTCGTTTCGGACACAGGTACGCAGTATTTT
d_call: TRBD2; j_call: TRBJ2-5; clone_size: many; v_call: TRBV3-1; cdr3_aa: CASSPEASGSQETQYF; cdr3_nt: TGTGCCAGCAGCCCTGAGGCTAGCGGGAGTCAAGAGACCCAGTACTTC
d_call: .; j_call: TRBJ2-3; clone_size: many; v_call: TRBV7-6; cdr3_aa: CASSRIRVDTQYF; cdr3_nt: TGTGCCAGCAGCCGCATTAGGGTAGATACGCAGTATTTT
d_call: TRBD1; j_call: TRBJ1-1; clone_size: many; v_call: TRBV28; cdr3_aa: CASSTGTEYLNTEAFF; cdr3_nt: TGTGCCAGCAGCACCGGGACAGAATATCTGAACACTGAAGCTTTCTTT
d_call: TRBD2; j_call: TRBJ2-3; clone_size: many; v_call: TRBV13; cdr3_aa: CASRPTTSGSDPSTDTQYF; cdr3_nt: TGTGCCAGCAGGCCCACGACTAGCGGGAGTGACCCCTCCACAGATACGCAGTATTTT
d_call: TRBD2; j_call: TRBJ2-1; clone_size: many; v_call: TRBV27; cdr3_aa: CASSPRTSGRGEQFF; cdr3_nt: TGTGCCAGCAGTCCGAGGACTAGCGGGAGAGGTGAGCAGTTCTTC
d_call: .; j_call: TRBJ2-1; clone_size: many; v_call: TRBV7-9; cdr3_aa: CASSFTPLAASYNEQFF; cdr3_nt: TGTGCCAGCAGCTTCACCCCTTTAGCGGCCTCCTACAATGAGCAGTTCTTC
d_call: .; j_call: TRBJ2-3; clone_size: many; v_call: TRBV29-1; cdr3_aa: CSVEDLPDTQYF; cdr3_nt: TGCAGCGTTGAAGATCTGCCAGATACGCAGTATTTT
d_call: .; j_call: TRBJ2-7; clone_size: many; v_call: TRBV28; cdr3_aa: CASSLRSTYQREQYF; cdr3_nt: TGTGCCAGCAGTTTGAGATCTACCTACCAACGGGAGCAGTACTTC
d_call: TRBD2; j_call: TRBJ2-7; clone_size: many; v_call: TRBV4-3; cdr3_aa: CASSQITSGRVEQYF; cdr3_nt: TGCGCCAGCAGCCAAATCACTAGCGGGAGGGTCGAGCAGTACTTC
d_call: .; j_call: TRBJ2-3; clone_size: many; v_call: TRBV20-1; cdr3_aa: CSARDTVAAMLDTQYF; cdr3_nt: TGCAGTGCTAGAGATACCGTGGCCGCGATGTTGGATACGCAGTATTTT
d_call: .; j_call: TRBJ2-5; clone_size: many; v_call: TRBV4-3; cdr3_aa: CASSQSDVQETQYF; cdr3_nt: TGCGCCAGCAGCCAATCAGACGTGCAAGAGACCCAGTACTTC
d_call: .; j_call: TRBJ2-7; clone_size: few; v_call: TRBV29-1; cdr3_aa: CSVEVAQGSYEQYF; cdr3_nt: TGCAGTGTTGAAGTAGCACAGGGTTCCTACGAGCAGTACTTC
d_call: TRBD1; j_call: TRBJ1-4; clone_size: once; v_call: TRBV11-2; cdr3_aa: CARSPGTGSTNEKLFF; cdr3_nt: TGTGCCCGCAGCCCCGGGACAGGGTCGACCAATGAAAAACTGTTTTTT
d_call: .; j_call: TRBJ2-7; clone_size: .; v_call: TRBV24-1; cdr3_aa: CATAGSGGLSEQYF; cdr3_nt: TGTGCCACCGCGGGTAGCGGAGGCCTTAGTGAGCAGTACTTC
d_call: .; j_call: TRBJ2-1; clone_size: many; v_call: TRBV7-9; cdr3_aa: CASSPTDSRHEQFF; cdr3_nt: TGTGCCAGCAGCCCCACGGACAGTCGCCATGAGCAGTTCTTC
d_call: .; j_call: TRBJ1-1; clone_size: many; v_call: TRBV4-2; cdr3_aa: CASSQDRGTNTEAFF; cdr3_nt: TGTGCCAGCAGCCAAGATCGGGGGACGAACACTGAAGCTTTCTTT
d_call: .; j_call: TRBJ2-7; clone_size: .; v_call: TRBV5-6; cdr3_aa: CTSSEGQAYEQYF; cdr3_nt: TGTACCAGCAGTGAGGGGCAGGCCTACGAGCAGTACTTC
d_call: TRBD1; j_call: TRBJ1-2; clone_size: few; v_call: TRBV19; cdr3_aa: CASSNTGGGWYGYTF; cdr3_nt: TGTGCCAGTAGTAACACAGGGGGCGGTTGGTATGGCTACACCTTC
d_call: .; j_call: TRBJ1-1; clone_size: many; v_call: TRBV4-2; cdr3_aa: CASSQGADKAFF; cdr3_nt: TGTGCCAGCAGCCAAGGAGCAGACAAAGCTTTCTTT
d_call: .; j_call: TRBJ1-1; clone_size: many; v_call: TRBV29-1; cdr3_aa: CSVVSAGSWTEAFF; cdr3_nt: TGCAGCGTTGTCTCGGCTGGATCATGGACTGAAGCTTTCTTT
d_call: .; j_call: TRBJ2-3; clone_size: few; v_call: TRBV7-9; cdr3_aa: CASSLGDLVDTQYF; cdr3_nt: TGTGCCAGCAGCTTAGGGGATTTGGTAGATACGCAGTATTTT
d_call: TRBD2; j_call: TRBJ2-7; clone_size: many; v_call: TRBV7-2; cdr3_aa: CASSLRESSYEQYF; cdr3_nt: TGTGCCAGCAGCTTGCGGGAGAGCTCCTACGAGCAGTACTTC
d_call: .; j_call: TRBJ2-7; clone_size: many; v_call: TRBV4-1; cdr3_aa: CASSQATTRNYEQYF; cdr3_nt: TGCGCCAGCAGCCAAGCCACCACCCGAAACTACGAGCAGTACTTC